These 8 T cell receptor beta chains share one sample of origin, sequenced in a study of T cells in Graves' hyperthyroidism and ophthalmopathy. Regions amplified from RNA transcripts were the TCR beta CDR3 regions. RT-PCR in the first round (using the HTBI primer set) targeted the TCR CDR3. TCRdb fed the multiplex PCR reads into MiXCR, producing one record per CDR3 protein. The sample records about 380,000 distinct CDR3 sequences, approximately 13% being singletons. Sequencing was carried out using blood. The source is a man aged 30 to 39 with Graves' hyperthyroidism that later progressed to Graves' ophthalmopathy.

CDR3 loop: CASSVDTGPSYNSPLHF. The CDR3 nucleotides read TGTGCCAGCAGCGTAGATACGGGGCCCTCCTATAATTCACCCCTCCACTTT. This chain links TRBV9 with TRBJ1-6, with D possibly being TRBD1 (5 bases). The germline V gene encodes CDR1 SGDLS and CDR2 YYNGEE. The CDR3 contains 17 residues. The V and J ends lost 0 bases and 0 bases respectively, with 10 bases between them. The variable domain in full, completed from reference TRBV9 and TRBJ1-6, reads DSGVTQTPKHLITATGQRVTLRCSPRSGDLSVYWYQQSLDQGLQFLIQYYNGEERAKGNILERFSAQQFPDLHSELNLSSLELGDSALYFCASSVDTGPSYNSPLHFGNGTRLTVT.

The chain carries TRBV29-1 and TRBJ2-7, with unresolved D. This CDR3 contains 12 residues. The germline CDR1 and CDR2 sequences are SQVTM and ANQGSEA. V lost 5 bases and J 2 bases, leaving 10 bases between the germline ends. The CDR3 coding sequence is TGCAGCGTTTTAGAAAGACCCTACGAGCAGTACTTC. This gives the protein CSVLERPYEQYF.

This clonotype has a handful of counts. Here the CDR3 DNA reads TGTGCCGGAGGGGGCGCCAAAAACATTCAGTACTTC. This translates into CAGGGAKNIQYF. The chain is built from TRBV2 and TRBJ2-4, with a tentative D call TRBD1 (7 bases). Per the germline V gene, CDR1 is SNHLY and CDR2 is FYNNEI. V lost 11 bases to trimming and J lost 1 base, with 9 bases between them. This CDR3 is built from 12 residues.

In its sample, this clonotype was seen a few times. The chain joins TRBV28 to TRBJ2-7; D tentatively fits TRBD1 or TRBD2 (5 bases each). CDR3 length: 15 amino acids. Between the trimmed V and J ends, which lost 3 bases and 3 bases, there was a span of 15 bases. Germline CDR1 and CDR2: MDHEN and SYDVKM. CDR3 in DNA: TGTGCCAGCAGTTTCAGTTGGGGGTTGGGCTACGAGCAGTACTTC. Residues: CASSFSWGLGYEQYF. Looking up the rest from reference TRBV28 and TRBJ2-7 gives the full variable domain: DVKVTQSSRYLVKRTGEKVFLECVQDMDHENMFWYRQDPGLGLRLIYFSYDVKMKEKGDIPEGYSVSREKKERFSLILESASTNQTSMYLCASSFSWGLGYEQYFGPGTRLTVT.

This clonotype has a handful of counts. This chain connects TRBV10-2 to TRBJ1-5; D remains unclear. The length of the CDR3 is 13 residues. The germline gives CDR1 WSHSY, CDR2 SAAADI. The V and J ends lost 0 bases and 6 bases respectively, with 6 bases between them. This CDR3 is CASSESSFQPQHF. The CDR3 bases are TGCGCCAGCAGTGAGTCGTCATTTCAGCCCCAGCATTTT.

This clonotype was counted ten times or more. V gene TRBV27 combines with J gene TRBJ2-2; 7 nucleotides align to TRBD1. This CDR3 spans 15 amino acids. Germline V lookup: CDR1 MNHEY, CDR2 SMNVEV (reference sequence). With V trimmed by 5 bases and J by 4 bases, 7 bases remained unmatched. The CDR3 loop is CASSPWTGSTGELFF. DNA for the CDR3: TGTGCCAGCAGTCCCTGGACAGGATCCACCGGGGAGCTGTTTTTT.

The chain joins TRBV11-1 to TRBJ1-6; D possibly corresponds to TRBD1 (5 bases). The CDR3 loop spans 18 amino acids. Per germline, CDR1 SGHAT and CDR2 FQDESV (reference sequence). V was trimmed by 5 bases and J by 6 bases, leaving 23 bases between them. The CDR3 reads CASSPLSDTRVANSPLHF. The CDR3 coding sequence is TGTGCCAGCAGCCCCCTTTCAGATACCAGGGTGGCTAATTCACCCCTCCACTTT.

This clonotype showed up many times. The chain carries TRBV28 and TRBJ1-6; weak D call: TRBD1 (6 bases). Germline assignment: CDR1 MDHEN and CDR2 SYDVKM. Deletions cut 5 bases from V and 10 bases from J, with 15 bases between. There are 14 residues in the CDR3. CDR3 region: CASSRGGGWSPLHF. The CDR3 DNA sequence: TGTGCCAGCAGTCGTGGGGGGGGCTGGTCACCCCTCCACTTT. The whole variable domain, filled in from reference TRBV28 and TRBJ1-6, reads DVKVTQSSRYLVKRTGEKVFLECVQDMDHENMFWYRQDPGLGLRLIYFSYDVKMKEKGDIPEGYSVSREKKERFSLILESASTNQTSMYLCASSRGGGWSPLHFGNGTRLTVT.